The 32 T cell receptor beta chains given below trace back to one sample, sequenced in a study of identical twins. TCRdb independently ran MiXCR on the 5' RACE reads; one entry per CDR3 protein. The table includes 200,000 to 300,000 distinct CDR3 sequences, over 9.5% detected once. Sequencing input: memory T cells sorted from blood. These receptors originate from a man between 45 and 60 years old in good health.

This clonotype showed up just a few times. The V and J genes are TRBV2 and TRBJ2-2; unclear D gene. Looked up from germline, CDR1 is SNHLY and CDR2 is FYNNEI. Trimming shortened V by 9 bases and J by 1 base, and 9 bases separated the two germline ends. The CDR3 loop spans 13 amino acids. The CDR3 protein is CASHGQNTGELFF. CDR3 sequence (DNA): TGTGCCAGTCACGGGCAGAACACCGGGGAGCTGTTTTTT.

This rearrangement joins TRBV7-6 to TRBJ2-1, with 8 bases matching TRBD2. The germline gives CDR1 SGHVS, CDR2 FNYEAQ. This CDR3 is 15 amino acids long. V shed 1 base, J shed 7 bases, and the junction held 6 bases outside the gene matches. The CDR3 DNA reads TGTGCCAGCAGCTTAGAGACTAGCGCCAGGAATGAGCAGTTCTTC. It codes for CASSLETSARNEQFF.

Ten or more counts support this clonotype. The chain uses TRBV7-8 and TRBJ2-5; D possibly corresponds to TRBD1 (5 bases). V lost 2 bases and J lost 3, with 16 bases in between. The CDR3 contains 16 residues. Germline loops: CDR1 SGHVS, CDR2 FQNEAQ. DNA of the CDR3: TGTGCCAGCAGCTTATTTCGAAGGGGTGGCGAAGAGACCCAGTACTTC. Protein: CASSLFRRGGEETQYF.

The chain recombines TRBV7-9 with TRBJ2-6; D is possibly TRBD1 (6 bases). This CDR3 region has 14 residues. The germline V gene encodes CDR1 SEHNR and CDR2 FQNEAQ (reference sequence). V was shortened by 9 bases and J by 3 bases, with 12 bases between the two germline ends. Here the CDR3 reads CASEQGFGANVLTF. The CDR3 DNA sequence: TGTGCCAGTGAACAGGGTTTTGGGGCCAACGTCCTGACTTTC.

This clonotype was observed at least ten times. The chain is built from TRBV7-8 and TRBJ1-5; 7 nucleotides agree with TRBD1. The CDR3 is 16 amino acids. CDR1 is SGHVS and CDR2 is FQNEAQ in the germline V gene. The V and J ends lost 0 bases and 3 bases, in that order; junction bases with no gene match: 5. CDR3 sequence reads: CASSLATGVDNQPQHF. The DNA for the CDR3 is TGTGCCAGCAGCTTAGCTACAGGGGTCGACAATCAGCCCCAGCATTTT.

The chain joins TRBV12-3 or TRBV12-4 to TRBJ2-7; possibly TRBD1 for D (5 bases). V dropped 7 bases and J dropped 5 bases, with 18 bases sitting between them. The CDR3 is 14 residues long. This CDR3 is CASTTDIAYDEQYF. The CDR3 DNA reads TGTGCCAGCACCACGGACATAGCTTATGACGAGCAGTACTTC.

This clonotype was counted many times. This CDR3 reads CAISESVGSYNSPLHF. CDR3 nucleotides: TGTGCCATCAGTGAGTCGGTGGGCTCCTATAATTCACCCCTCCACTTT. The chain uses TRBV10-3 and TRBJ1-6; D gene uncertain. Deletions cut 0 bases from V and 0 bases from J, with 6 bases between. The CDR3 totals 16 residues. Germline CDR1 ENHRY, CDR2 SYGVKD.

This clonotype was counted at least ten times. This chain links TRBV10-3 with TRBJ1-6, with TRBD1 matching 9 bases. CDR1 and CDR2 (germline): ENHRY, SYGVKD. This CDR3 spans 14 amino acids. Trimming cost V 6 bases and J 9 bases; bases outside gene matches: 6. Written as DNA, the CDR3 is TGTGCCATCAGCCAAGGACAGGGGAGTTCACCCCTCCACTTT. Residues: CAISQGQGSSPLHF.

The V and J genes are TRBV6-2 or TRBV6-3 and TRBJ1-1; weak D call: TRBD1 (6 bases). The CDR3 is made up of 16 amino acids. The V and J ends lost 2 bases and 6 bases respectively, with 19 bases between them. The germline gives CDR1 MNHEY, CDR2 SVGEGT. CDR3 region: CASSYTSRTVYSEAFF. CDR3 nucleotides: TGTGCCAGCAGTTACACTTCAAGGACAGTGTATTCTGAAGCTTTCTTT.

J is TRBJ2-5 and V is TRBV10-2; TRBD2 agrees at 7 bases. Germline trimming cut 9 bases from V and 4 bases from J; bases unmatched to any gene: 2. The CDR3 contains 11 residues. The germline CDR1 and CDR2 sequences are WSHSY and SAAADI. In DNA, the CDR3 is TGCGCCAGTGGGGGGGGAGAGACCCAGTACTTC. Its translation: CASGGGETQYF.

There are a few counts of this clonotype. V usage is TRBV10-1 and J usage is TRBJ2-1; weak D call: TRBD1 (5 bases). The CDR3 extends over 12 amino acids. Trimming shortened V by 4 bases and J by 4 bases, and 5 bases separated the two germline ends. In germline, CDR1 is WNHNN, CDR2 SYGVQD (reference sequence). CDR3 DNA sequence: TGCGCCAGCAGTGGACAGTACAATGAGCAGTTCTTC. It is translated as CASSGQYNEQFF.

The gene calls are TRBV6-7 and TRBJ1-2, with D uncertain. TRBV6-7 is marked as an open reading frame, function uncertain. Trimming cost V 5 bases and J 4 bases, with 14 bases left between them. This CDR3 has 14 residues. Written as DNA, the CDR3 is TGTGCCAGCAGTGGCATCCGTAGTGCCTATGGCTACACCTTC. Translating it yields CASSGIRSAYGYTF.

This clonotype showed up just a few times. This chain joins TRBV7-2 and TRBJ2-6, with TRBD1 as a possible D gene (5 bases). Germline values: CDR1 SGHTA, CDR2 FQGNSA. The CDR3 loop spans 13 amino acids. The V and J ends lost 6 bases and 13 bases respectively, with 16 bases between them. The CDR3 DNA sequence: TGTGCCAGCAGGTCAGACGGGCGGACAGTCCTGACTTTC. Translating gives CASRSDGRTVLTF.

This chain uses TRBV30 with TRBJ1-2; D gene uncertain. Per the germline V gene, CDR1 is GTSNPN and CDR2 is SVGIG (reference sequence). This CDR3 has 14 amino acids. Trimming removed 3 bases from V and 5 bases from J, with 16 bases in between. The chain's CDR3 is CAWSGDPTDYGYTF. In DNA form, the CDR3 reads TGTGCCTGGAGCGGAGATCCGACGGATTATGGCTACACCTTC.

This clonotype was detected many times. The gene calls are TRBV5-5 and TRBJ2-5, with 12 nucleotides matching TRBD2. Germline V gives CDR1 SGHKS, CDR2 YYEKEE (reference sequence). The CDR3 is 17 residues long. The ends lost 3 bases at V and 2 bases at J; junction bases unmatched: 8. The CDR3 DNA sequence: TGTGCCAGCAGCTCACCGACTAGCGGGGGTAGGCAAGAGACCCAGTACTTC. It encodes CASSSPTSGGRQETQYF. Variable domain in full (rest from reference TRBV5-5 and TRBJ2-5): DAGVTQSPTHLIKTRGQQVTLRCSPISGHKSVSWYQQVLGQGPQFIFQYYEKEERGRGNFPDRFSARQFPNYSSELNVNALLLGDSALYLCASSSPTSGGRQETQYFGPGTRLLVL.

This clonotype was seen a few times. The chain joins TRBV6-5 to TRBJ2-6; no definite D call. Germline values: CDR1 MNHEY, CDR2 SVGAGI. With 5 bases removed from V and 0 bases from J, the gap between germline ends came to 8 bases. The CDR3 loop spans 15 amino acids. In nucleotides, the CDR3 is TGTGCCAGCAGTCACCCCTTCTCTGGGGCCAACGTCCTGACTTTC. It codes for CASSHPFSGANVLTF.

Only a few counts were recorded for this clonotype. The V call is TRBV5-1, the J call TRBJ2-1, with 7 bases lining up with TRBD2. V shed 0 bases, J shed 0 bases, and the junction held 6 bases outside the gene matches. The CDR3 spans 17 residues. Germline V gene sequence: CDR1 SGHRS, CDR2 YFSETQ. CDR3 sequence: CASSLEASGSSYNEQFF. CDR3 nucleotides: TGCGCCAGCAGCTTGGAAGCTAGCGGTTCCTCCTACAATGAGCAGTTCTTC.

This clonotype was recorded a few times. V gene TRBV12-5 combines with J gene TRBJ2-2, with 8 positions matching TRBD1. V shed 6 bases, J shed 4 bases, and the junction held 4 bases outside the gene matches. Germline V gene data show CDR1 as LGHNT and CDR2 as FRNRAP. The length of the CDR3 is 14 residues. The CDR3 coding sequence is TGTGCTAGTGGGTCGGGACAGGCCACCGGGGAGCTGTTTTTT. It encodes CASGSGQATGELFF.

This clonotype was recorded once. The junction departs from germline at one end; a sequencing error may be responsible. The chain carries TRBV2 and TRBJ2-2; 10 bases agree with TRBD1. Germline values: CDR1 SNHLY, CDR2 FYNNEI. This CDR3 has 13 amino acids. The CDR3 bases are TGTGCCTGCAGCGGACAGGGGGCCGGGGAGCTGTTTTTT. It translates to CACSGQGAGELFF.

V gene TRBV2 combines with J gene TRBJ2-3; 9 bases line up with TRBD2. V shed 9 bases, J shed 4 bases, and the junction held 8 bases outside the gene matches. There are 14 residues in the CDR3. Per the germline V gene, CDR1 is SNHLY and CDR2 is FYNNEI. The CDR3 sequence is CASQLAGLSDTQYF. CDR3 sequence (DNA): TGTGCCAGTCAACTAGCGGGTTTATCAGATACGCAGTATTTT.

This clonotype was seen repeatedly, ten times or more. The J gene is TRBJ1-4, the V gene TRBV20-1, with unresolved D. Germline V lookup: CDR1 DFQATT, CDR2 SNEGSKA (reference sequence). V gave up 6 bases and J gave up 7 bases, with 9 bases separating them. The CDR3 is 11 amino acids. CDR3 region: CSAIVSEKLFF. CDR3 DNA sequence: TGCAGTGCGATTGTCAGTGAAAAACTGTTTTTT.

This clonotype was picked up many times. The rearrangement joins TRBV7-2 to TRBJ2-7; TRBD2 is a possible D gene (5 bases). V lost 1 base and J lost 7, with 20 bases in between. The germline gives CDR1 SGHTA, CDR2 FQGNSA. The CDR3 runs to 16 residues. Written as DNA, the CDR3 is TGTGCCAGCAGCTTAGAGAATGGCGGCAGAACGGGGGAGCAGTACTTC. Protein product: CASSLENGGRTGEQYF.

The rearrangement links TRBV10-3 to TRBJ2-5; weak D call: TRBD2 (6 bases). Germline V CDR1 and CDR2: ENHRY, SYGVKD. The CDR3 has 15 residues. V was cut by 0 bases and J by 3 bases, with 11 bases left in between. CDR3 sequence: CAISESRRGKETQYF. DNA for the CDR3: TGTGCCATCAGTGAGTCGAGGCGGGGTAAAGAGACCCAGTACTTC.

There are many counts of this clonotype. The CDR3 DNA reads as TGTGCCAGCAGCCGTACGACTAGCGGGGGGTACAATGAGCAGTTCTTC. Its protein is CASSRTTSGGYNEQFF. The V call is TRBV6-1, the J call TRBJ2-1, with 13 bases that match TRBD2. This CDR3 has 16 residues. CDR1 and CDR2 from the germline V gene are MNHNS and SASEGT. V lost 6 bases to trimming and J lost 4 bases; unmatched junction nucleotides: 6.

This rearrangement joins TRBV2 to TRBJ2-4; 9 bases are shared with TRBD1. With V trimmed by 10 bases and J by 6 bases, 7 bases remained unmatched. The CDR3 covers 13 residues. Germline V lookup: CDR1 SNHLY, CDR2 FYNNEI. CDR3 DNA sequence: TGTGCCACCCTACTGGACAGGGGAAACATTCAGTACTTC. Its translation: CATLLDRGNIQYF.

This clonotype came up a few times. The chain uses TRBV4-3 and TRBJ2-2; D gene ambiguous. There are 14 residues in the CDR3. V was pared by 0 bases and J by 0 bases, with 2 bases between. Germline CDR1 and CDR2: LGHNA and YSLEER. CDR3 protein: CASSQETNTGELFF. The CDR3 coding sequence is TGCGCCAGCAGCCAAGAGACGAACACCGGGGAGCTGTTTTTT.

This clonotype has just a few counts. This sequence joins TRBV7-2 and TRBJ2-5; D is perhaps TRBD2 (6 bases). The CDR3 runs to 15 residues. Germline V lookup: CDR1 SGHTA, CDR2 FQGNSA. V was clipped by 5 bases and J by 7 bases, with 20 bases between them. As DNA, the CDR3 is TGTGCCAGCAGCCCGGCCGGGGGACTCCCGGTGACCCAGTACTTC. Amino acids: CASSPAGGLPVTQYF.

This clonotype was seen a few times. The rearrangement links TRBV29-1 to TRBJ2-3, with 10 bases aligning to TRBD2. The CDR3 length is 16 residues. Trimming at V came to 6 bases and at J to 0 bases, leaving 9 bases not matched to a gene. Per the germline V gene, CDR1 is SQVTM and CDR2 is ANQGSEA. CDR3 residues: CSVELGLADSTDTQYF. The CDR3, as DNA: TGCAGCGTGGAACTCGGACTAGCGGACAGCACAGATACGCAGTATTTT.

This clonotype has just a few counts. The chain's CDR3 is CASSQDRVLLRGGGYTF. The CDR3 DNA sequence: TGCGCCAGCAGCCAAGATCGCGTTTTGCTGAGGGGAGGTGGCTACACCTTC. V is TRBV4-3 and J is TRBJ1-2; D is perhaps TRBD1 (5 bases). V lost 0 bases, J lost 7 bases, and 21 bases lay in between. This CDR3 spans 17 amino acids. Germline values: CDR1 LGHNA, CDR2 YSLEER.

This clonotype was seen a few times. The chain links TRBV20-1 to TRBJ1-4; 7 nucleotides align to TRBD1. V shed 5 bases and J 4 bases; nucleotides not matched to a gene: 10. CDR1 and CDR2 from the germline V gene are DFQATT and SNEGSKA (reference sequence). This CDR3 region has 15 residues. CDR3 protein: CSALGGDSLNEKLFF. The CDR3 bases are TGCAGTGCTCTCGGGGGGGACAGCCTTAATGAAAAACTGTTTTTT.

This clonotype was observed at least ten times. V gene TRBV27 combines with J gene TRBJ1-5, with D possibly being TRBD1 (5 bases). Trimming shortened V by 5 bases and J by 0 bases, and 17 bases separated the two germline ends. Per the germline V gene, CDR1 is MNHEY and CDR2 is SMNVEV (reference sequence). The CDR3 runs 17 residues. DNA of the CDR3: TGTGCCAGCAGTCGGTTGGGGGGGGGAGGTAGCAATCAGCCCCAGCATTTT. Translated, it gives CASSRLGGGGSNQPQHF.

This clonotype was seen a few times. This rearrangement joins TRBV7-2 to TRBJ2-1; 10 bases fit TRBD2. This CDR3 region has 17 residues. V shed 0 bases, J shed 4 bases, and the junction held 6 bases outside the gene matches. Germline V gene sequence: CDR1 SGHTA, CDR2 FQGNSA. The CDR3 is CASSLAQGGLAYNEQFF. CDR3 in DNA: TGTGCCAGCAGCTTAGCGCAGGGGGGACTAGCGTACAATGAGCAGTTCTTC.